This passage covers 24 T cell receptor beta chains from one sample sequenced in a study of blood T cell repertoires in COVID-19. Method: immunoSEQ multiplex PCR; TCRdb's copy keeps in-frame clones and lacks some. The table lists more than 200,000 clones, 80% to 85% of them singletons. The specimen sequenced was peripheral blood. The receptor source for this set is a man aged 35 to 55 with acute or convalescent COVID-19.

The V and J genes are TRBV4-2 and TRBJ2-7; 14 nucleotides align to TRBD2. The J segment lost 2 bases and the V segment lost 0 bases, leaving 3 bases of the junction unmatched. The CDR3 covers 17 residues. The V gene's germline CDR1 is LGHNA and CDR2 YNFKEQ. The CDR3 region has the DNA TGTGCCAGCAGCCAAGAAGGGACTAGCGGGAGCGCCTACGAGCAGTACTTC. Translating gives CASSQEGTSGSAYEQYF.

This clone was counted a single time. The gene calls are TRBV7-2 and TRBJ1-3; 10 bases fit TRBD1. Germline-derived CDR1 and CDR2 are SGHTA and FQGNSA. CDR3 size: 15 residues. J was trimmed by 8 bases and V by 1 base; bases with no gene match: 5. The CDR3 protein is CASSLDGTGEYTIYF. CDR3 coding DNA: TGTGCCAGCAGCTTAGATGGGACAGGGGAATACACCATATATTTT.

In its sample, this clone was seen a few times. The chain couples TRBV6-5 to TRBJ2-7; weak D call: TRBD2 (6 bases). Deletions cut 8 bases from V and 7 bases from J, with 12 bases between. The length of the CDR3 is 11 residues. Germline V CDR1 and CDR2: MNHEY, SVGAGI. CDR3 loop: CASREFEEQYF. Written as DNA, the CDR3 is TGTGCCAGCCGGGAGTTTGAAGAGCAGTACTTC.

This sequence joins TRBV27 and TRBJ2-2; 7 bases agree with TRBD2. The germline gives CDR1 MNHEY, CDR2 SMNVEV (reference sequence). The CDR3 is 14 amino acids. Unmatched junction bases numbered 4, after V lost 6 bases and J lost 3 bases. CDR3 nucleotides: TGTGCCAGCAGAACTCGGGGGGACACCGGGGAGCTGTTTTTT. Translated: CASRTRGDTGELFF.

This chain joins TRBV29-1 and TRBJ2-1, with unresolved D. Between the trimmed V and J ends, which lost 6 bases and 5 bases, there was a span of 5 bases. The CDR3 is 10 amino acids. Germline V gene lookup returns CDR1 SQVTM and CDR2 ANQGSEA. The CDR3 protein is CSVNNNEQFF. The CDR3, as DNA: TGCAGCGTCAACAACAATGAGCAGTTCTTC.

This clone is a singleton in its sample. The chain uses TRBV9 and TRBJ2-1; 9 bases match TRBD1. The ends lost 2 bases at V and 9 bases at J; junction bases unmatched: 6. The CDR3 length is 14 residues. Per the germline V gene, CDR1 is SGDLS and CDR2 is YYNGEE. The CDR3 DNA follows: TGTGCCAGCAGCGTTTCGACAGGGGGGTTTGAGCAGTTCTTC. It is translated as CASSVSTGGFEQFF.

V usage is TRBV6-5 and J usage is TRBJ2-1, with 10 bases aligning to TRBD2. There are 15 residues in the CDR3. Germline CDR1 MNHEY, CDR2 SVGAGI. With 0 bases clipped from V and 8 bases from J, the junction kept 4 bases outside the gene matches. CDR3 coding DNA: TGTGCCAGCAGTTACTCGAGCGGGAGGGGAGATGAGCAGTTCTTC. Its translation is CASSYSSGRGDEQFF.

This chain connects TRBV30 to TRBJ1-1; 8 nucleotides align to TRBD1. The junction had 4 bases not matched to a gene; V was cut back by 4 bases and J by 3 bases. Germline lookup yields CDR1 GTSNPN and CDR2 SVGIG (reference sequence). The CDR3 covers 13 residues. The CDR3 nucleotides are TGTGCCTGGACGTCGGACAGGGACACTGAAGCTTTCTTT. Residues: CAWTSDRDTEAFF.

The chain joins TRBV5-4 to TRBJ1-3, with D hard to call. Trimming cost V 4 bases and J 4 bases, with 9 bases left between them. CDR1 is SGHNT and CDR2 is YYREEE in the germline V gene (reference sequence). The CDR3 runs to 13 residues. CDR3 bases: TGTGCCAGCAGCCAGACACCGGGAAACACCATATATTTT. It encodes CASSQTPGNTIYF.

J is TRBJ2-7 and V is TRBV2; D uncertain. The CDR3 sequence is 15 residues long. Between the trimmed V and J ends, which lost 8 bases and 0 bases, there was a span of 17 bases. Germline V gene lookup returns CDR1 SNHLY and CDR2 FYNNEI. CDR3 sequence reads: CASGPRISNSYEQYF. CDR3 sequence (DNA): TGTGCCAGCGGGCCCAGGATCTCAAACTCCTACGAGCAGTACTTC.

The chain uses TRBV10-1 and TRBJ2-1, with D maybe TRBD2 (6 bases). V gave up 7 bases and J gave up 7 bases, with 20 bases separating them. The CDR3 is 15 residues long. Germline V gene lookup returns CDR1 WNHNN and CDR2 SYGVQD (reference sequence). The DNA of the CDR3 is TGCGCCAGCACCCCCACGTTTGGCGGGGAGAATGAGCAGTTCTTC. Its protein is CASTPTFGGENEQFF.

The sample holds one count of this clone. The rearrangement uses TRBV19 and TRBJ1-5, with no clear D. The ends were cut back, 7 bases at V and 3 bases at J, with 16 bases in the middle. Germline V gene lookup returns CDR1 LNHDA and CDR2 SQIVND (reference sequence). This CDR3 spans 15 amino acids. Here the CDR3 reads CASTSPPGNNQPQHF. The DNA for the CDR3 is TGTGCCAGTACTTCTCCCCCAGGCAACAATCAGCCCCAGCATTTT. Drawing the rest from reference TRBV19 and TRBJ1-5, the complete variable domain is DGGITQSPKYLFRKEGQNVTLSCEQNLNHDAMYWYRQDPGQGLRLIYYSQIVNDFQKGDIAEGYSVSREKKESFPLTVTSAQKNPTAFYLCASTSPPGNNQPQHFGDGTRLSIL.

This sequence joins TRBV7-6 and TRBJ2-1; D perhaps matches TRBD1 (6 bases). V lost 3 bases and J lost 7, with 13 bases in between. Germline V gives CDR1 SGHVS, CDR2 FNYEAQ. The CDR3 has 14 amino acids. The CDR3 DNA sequence: TGTGCCAGCAGCTTGGGGACGGGGACAAATGAGCAGTTCTTC. Translation: CASSLGTGTNEQFF.

This chain links TRBV7-6 with TRBJ1-1; D is unresolved. The CDR3 is 15 amino acids. V lost 2 bases, J lost 1 base, and 11 bases lay in between. From germline, CDR1 is SGHVS and CDR2 FNYEAQ. DNA for the CDR3: TGTGCCAGCAGCTTATCGACAAGTGGGAACACTGAAGCTTTCTTT. As protein: CASSLSTSGNTEAFF.

The chain uses TRBV29-1 and TRBJ1-1; 7 positions agree with TRBD1. This CDR3 contains 13 residues. The V segment lost 8 bases and the J segment 1 base; nucleotides outside the gene matches: 7. CDR1 SQVTM and CDR2 ANQGSEA come from the germline V gene. In nucleotides, the CDR3 is TGCAGCTCATGGACAGGTGAGAACACTGAAGCTTTCTTT. Its protein product is CSSWTGENTEAFF.

This clone was recorded many times. Within the sample, other DNA sequences also encode this same CDR3. V usage is TRBV6-4 and J usage is TRBJ2-1; the D is unclear. The V and J ends lost 4 bases and 2 bases respectively, with 9 bases between them. The CDR3 sequence is 14 residues long. Looked up from germline, CDR1 is MRHNA and CDR2 is SNTAGT. The CDR3 coding sequence is TGTGCCAGCAGTGCCGGCGGCCCCTACAATGAGCAGTTCTTC. Its protein is CASSAGGPYNEQFF.

The chain couples TRBV5-1 to TRBJ2-3; 12 bases agree with TRBD2. Germline loops: CDR1 SGHRS, CDR2 YFSETQ. J gave up 2 bases and V 0 bases, and 4 bases lay outside the gene matches. The CDR3 spans 17 residues. The CDR3 coding sequence is TGCGCCAGCAGCTTGGGACTAGCGGGAGCCCCCACAGATACGCAGTATTTT. Amino acid sequence: CASSLGLAGAPTDTQYF. Complete variable domain (other parts from reference TRBV5-1 and TRBJ2-3): KAGVTQTPRYLIKTRGQQVTLSCSPISGHRSVSWYQQTPGQGLQFLFEYFSETQRNKGNFPGRFSGRQFSNSRSEMNVSTLELGDSALYLCASSLGLAGAPTDTQYFGPGTRLTVL.

The chain carries TRBV4-2 and TRBJ1-1, with D perhaps TRBD1 (6 bases). Per germline, CDR1 LGHNA and CDR2 YNFKEQ. The V end lost 1 base, the J end lost 0 bases, and 9 bases lay between the germline ends. The CDR3 covers 15 residues. The CDR3 DNA is TGTGCCAGCAGCCAAGTGGGGGCTGTGAACACTGAAGCTTTCTTT. Translating gives CASSQVGAVNTEAFF.

The chain recombines TRBV19 with TRBJ2-5, with TRBD2 matching over 10 bases. J gave up 2 bases and V 5 bases, and 5 bases lay outside the gene matches. The CDR3 covers 15 residues. In germline, CDR1 is LNHDA, CDR2 SQIVND (reference sequence). The CDR3 DNA is TGTGCCAGTAGTCCCGGGACTAGCGCTCAAGAGACCCAGTACTTC. Encoded protein: CASSPGTSAQETQYF.

CDR3 sequence reads: CASSQDTSGRVTGELFF. The CDR3 nucleotides are TGTGCCAGCAGCCAAGATACTAGCGGGAGGGTCACCGGGGAGCTGTTTTTT. The chain joins TRBV4-2 to TRBJ2-2, with 13 nucleotides matching TRBD2. Germline loops: CDR1 LGHNA, CDR2 YNFKEQ. With 0 bases clipped from V and 4 bases from J, the junction kept 2 bases outside the gene matches. The CDR3 consists of 17 residues.

The chain has TRBV2 and TRBJ1-2; 10 bases agree with TRBD1. J was trimmed by 8 bases and V by 5 bases; bases with no gene match: 5. The V gene's germline CDR1 is SNHLY and CDR2 FYNNEI. The CDR3 has 13 residues. CDR3 loop: CASSPGQGRGYTF. DNA of the CDR3: TGTGCCAGCAGTCCGGGACAGGGGAGAGGCTACACCTTC.

The CDR3: CASSIRGSYNEQFF. CDR3 sequence (DNA): TGTGCCAGTAGTATCAGGGGGTCCTACAATGAGCAGTTCTTC. The chain links TRBV19 to TRBJ2-1; 7 bases are a match to TRBD1. Germline-derived CDR1 and CDR2 are LNHDA and SQIVND (reference sequence). The V and J ends lost 3 bases and 1 base, in that order; junction bases with no gene match: 0. The CDR3 spans 14 residues.

The CDR3 nucleotides are TGTGCCAGCAGCGTTGGAGGTGGTGAGCAGTTCTTC. Protein product: CASSVGGGEQFF. The chain combines TRBV11-2 with TRBJ2-1; TRBD2 is a possible D gene (5 bases). V gave up 5 bases and J gave up 9 bases, with 11 bases separating them. The length of the CDR3 is 12 residues. Germline-derived CDR1 and CDR2 are SGHAT and FQNNGV.

The chain is built from TRBV11-2 and TRBJ2-5, with 8 nucleotides matching TRBD1. CDR1 is SGHAT and CDR2 is FQNNGV in the germline V gene. V lost 6 bases to trimming and J lost 5 bases; unmatched junction nucleotides: 8. The CDR3 sequence is 14 residues long. In DNA, the CDR3 is TGTGCCAGCAGATTAAAGTACAGGGGGGAGACCCAGTACTTC. Encoded protein: CASRLKYRGETQYF. Together with reference TRBV11-2 and TRBJ2-5, the CDR3 gives the full variable domain: EAGVAQSPRYKIIEKRQSVAFWCNPISGHATLYWYQQILGQGPKLLIQFQNNGVVDDSQLPKDRFSAERLKGVDSTLKIQPAKLEDSAVYLCASRLKYRGETQYFGPGTRLLVL.